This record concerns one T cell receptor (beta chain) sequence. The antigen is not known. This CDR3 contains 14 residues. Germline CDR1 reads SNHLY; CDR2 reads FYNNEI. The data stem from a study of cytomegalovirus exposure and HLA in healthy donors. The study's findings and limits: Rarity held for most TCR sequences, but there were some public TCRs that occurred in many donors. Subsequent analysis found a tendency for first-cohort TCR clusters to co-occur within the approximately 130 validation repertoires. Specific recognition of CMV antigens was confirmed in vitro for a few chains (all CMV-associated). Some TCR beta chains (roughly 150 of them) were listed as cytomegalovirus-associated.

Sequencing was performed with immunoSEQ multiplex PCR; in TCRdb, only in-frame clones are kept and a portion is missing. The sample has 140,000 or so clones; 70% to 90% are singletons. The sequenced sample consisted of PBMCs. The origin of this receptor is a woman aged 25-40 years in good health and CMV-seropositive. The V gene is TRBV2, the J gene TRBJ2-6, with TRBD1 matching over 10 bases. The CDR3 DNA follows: TGTGCGACGGACAGGGGGGCTGGGGCCAACGTCCTGACTTTC. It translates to CATDRGAGANVLTF.